This entry describes one T cell receptor beta chain. The CDR3 loop spans 15 amino acids. The trim removed 8 bases at V and 2 bases at J, leaving 10 bases unmatched. The germline CDR1 and CDR2 sequences are SEHNR and FQNEAQ (reference sequence). The record originates from a study of blood T cell repertoires in COVID-19. Study overall: The study drew acute and convalescent COVID-19 samples from the United States, Italy and Spain. In each case, the material was cDNA or gDNA derived from T cells, B-cell-depleted T cells, or PBMCs.

Original processing notes: Counts of nucleated cells, estimated from reference gene primer amplification, were obtained. The table came from immunoSEQ multiplex PCR; TCRdb's copy has only in-frame clones and leaves some out. The DNA was the basis for D and trimming; V, J and clone size are from that table. The repertoire holds some 350,000 clones, with about 93% as singletons. The chain joins TRBV7-9 to TRBJ2-3; 7 bases are shared with TRBD1. Sequencing input: peripheral blood. The origin of this receptor is a woman younger than 35 who had recovered from COVID-19. Written as DNA, the CDR3 is TGTGCCAGCCTCAGGACAGGAGATTTCACAGATACGCAGTATTTT. Its translation is CASLRTGDFTDTQYF.